The source of this TCR beta chain is a study of blood T cell repertoires in COVID-19. Only in-frame clones appear in the TCRdb table, and some are missing; sequencing was by immunoSEQ multiplex PCR. The table lists about 240,000 clones, roughly 87% of them singletons, with 2.5% to 3% in the top ten. The CDR3 extends over 15 amino acids. V was clipped by 0 bases and J by 3 bases, with 12 bases between them. CDR1 is SGHRS and CDR2 is YFSETQ in the germline V gene. This clone is a singleton in its sample. The receptor's source is a woman aged 25 to 39 with acute COVID-19. The chain combines TRBV5-1 with TRBJ1-1; no clear D. The sequenced sample was PBMCs or T cells enriched from blood (not recorded which). In nucleotides, the CDR3 is TGCGCCAGCAGCTTGGATAGTCCGGAGGACACTGAAGCTTTCTTT. Protein product: CASSLDSPEDTEAFF.